This T cell receptor (beta chain) was observed in a study of blood T cell repertoires in COVID-19. In this sample, this clone turned up once. V shed 4 bases and J shed 3 bases, with 15 bases lying between them. Looked up from germline, CDR1 is ENHRY and CDR2 is SYGVKD. The CDR3 consists of 15 residues. The method was immunoSEQ multiplex PCR; TCRdb's version includes in-frame clones alone and lacks a portion of them. The sample consists of 6,500 to 9,500 clones, about 84% of them appearing once. This clonotype originated in a human donor in a cohort sampled during active COVID-19. The rearrangement links TRBV10-3 to TRBJ1-2; tentatively, D is TRBD1 (5 bases). The specimen sequenced was peripheral blood. CDR3 loop: CAISGGAGVDYGYTF. The CDR3, as DNA: TGTGCCATCAGTGGTGGGGCGGGGGTAGACTATGGCTACACCTTC.